This is a list of T cell receptor beta chains from one sample in a study of shared clonotypes between healthy human individuals. Generated by immunoSEQ multiplex PCR, the TCRdb table keeps only in-frame clones and is missing some. The sample consists of millions of clones, 85% to 95% of them appearing once. Sequences were obtained from naive CD4+ T cells from PBMCs. The source of these receptors is a man aged 18 to 30 in good health. Some clones in this sample may be carry-over from other donors' samples. Both conserved end residues are part of each CDR3. The D gene is left open where the match is weak.

J | D | V | DNA | CDR3
TRBJ1-5 | - | TRBV5-1 | TGCGCCAGCAGCTTGACAGGGTCTCAGCCCCAGCATTTT | CASSLTGSQPQHF
TRBJ1-4 | - | TRBV2 | TGTGCCAGCAGTGGGCAGGTGGGGGAAAAACTGTTTTTT | CASSGQVGEKLFF
TRBJ1-1 | - | TRBV7-2 | TGTGCCAGCAGCTCGAACAGGGAGACAACTGAAGCTTTCTTT | CASSSNRETTEAFF
TRBJ1-5 | TRBD1 | TRBV27 | TGTGCCAGCAGTTTGTTCGGGACAGATAATCAGCCCCAGCATTTT | CASSLFGTDNQPQHF
TRBJ2-2 | - | TRBV28 | TGTGCCAGCAGTTTTCTACGTTCGAACACCGGGGAGCTGTTTTTT | CASSFLRSNTGELFF
TRBJ1-5 | TRBD1 | TRBV7-8 | TGTGCCAGCAGCTTACCAGGGGGACAGCCCCAGCATTTT | CASSLPGGQPQHF
TRBJ2-1 | TRBD2 | TRBV5-1 | TGCGCCAGCAGCTTGGTCGGACTAGCGGTCTACAATGAGCAGTTCTTC | CASSLVGLAVYNEQFF
TRBJ2-3 | TRBD2 | TRBV30 | TGTGCCTGGAGTGCGACACGGACTAGCGGGGTCCCCACAGATACGCAGTATTTT | CAWSATRTSGVPTDTQYF
TRBJ2-2 | - | TRBV15 | TGTGCCACCAGCAATCCCCCCGGGGTCTGGGACTCCGGGGAGCTGTTTTTT | CATSNPPGVWDSGELFF
TRBJ1-2 | - | TRBV7-8 | TGTGCCAGCAGCTTAGGAATAGCGTCCCCCGGCGGCTACACCTTC | CASSLGIASPGGYTF
TRBJ1-2 | - | TRBV19 | TGTGCCAGTAGTCCTTGGGGCCCAACCAACTATGGCTACACCTTC | CASSPWGPTNYGYTF
TRBJ1-3 | - | TRBV11-1 | TGTGCCAGCAGCCCACGATTTTGGGACACCATATATTTT | CASSPRFWDTIYF
TRBJ2-5 | - | TRBV5-1 | TGCGCCAGCAGCTTGGTCACGCCTCAAGAGACCCAGTACTTC | CASSLVTPQETQYF